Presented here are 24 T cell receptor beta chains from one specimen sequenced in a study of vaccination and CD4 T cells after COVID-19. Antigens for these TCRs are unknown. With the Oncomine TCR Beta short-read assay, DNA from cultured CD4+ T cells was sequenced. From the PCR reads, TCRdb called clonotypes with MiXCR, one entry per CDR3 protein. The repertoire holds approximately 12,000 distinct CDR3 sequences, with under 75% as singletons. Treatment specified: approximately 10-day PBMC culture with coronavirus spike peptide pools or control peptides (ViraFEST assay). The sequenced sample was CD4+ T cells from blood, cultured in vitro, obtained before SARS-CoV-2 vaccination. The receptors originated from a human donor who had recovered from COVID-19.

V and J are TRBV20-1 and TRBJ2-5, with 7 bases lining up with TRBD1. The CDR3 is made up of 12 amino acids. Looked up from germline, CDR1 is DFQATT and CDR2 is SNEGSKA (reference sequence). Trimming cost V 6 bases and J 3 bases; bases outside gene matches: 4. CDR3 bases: TGCAGTGCCACCGGGACAGAAGAGACCCAGTACTTC. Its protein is CSATGTEETQYF.

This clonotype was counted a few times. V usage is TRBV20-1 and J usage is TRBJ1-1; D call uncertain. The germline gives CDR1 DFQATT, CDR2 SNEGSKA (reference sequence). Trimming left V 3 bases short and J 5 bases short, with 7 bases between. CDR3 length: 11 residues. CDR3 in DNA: TGCAGTGCTAGGAGGGATACTGAAGCTTTCTTT. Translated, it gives CSARRDTEAFF.

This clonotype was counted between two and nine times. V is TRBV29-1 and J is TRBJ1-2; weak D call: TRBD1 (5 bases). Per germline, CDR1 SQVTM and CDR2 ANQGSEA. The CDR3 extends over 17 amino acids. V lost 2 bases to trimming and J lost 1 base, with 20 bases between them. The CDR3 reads CSVEFFNPRGFNYGYTF. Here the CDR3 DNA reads TGCAGCGTTGAATTCTTCAACCCCCGGGGGTTTAACTATGGCTACACCTTC.

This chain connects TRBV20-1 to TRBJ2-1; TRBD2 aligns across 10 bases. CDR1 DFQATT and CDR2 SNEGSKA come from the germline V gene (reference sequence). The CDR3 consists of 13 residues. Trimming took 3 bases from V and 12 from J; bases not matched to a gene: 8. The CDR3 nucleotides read TGCAGTGCTAGTCTAGCGGGGGCCCTCGTGCAGTTCTTC. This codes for CSASLAGALVQFF.

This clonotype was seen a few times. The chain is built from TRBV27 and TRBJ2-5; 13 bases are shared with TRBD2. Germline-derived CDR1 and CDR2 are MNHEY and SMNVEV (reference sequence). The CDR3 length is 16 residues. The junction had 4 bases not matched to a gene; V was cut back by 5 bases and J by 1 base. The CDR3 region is CASSLTSGRLQETQYF. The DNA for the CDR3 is TGTGCCAGCAGTCTGACTAGCGGGAGGCTCCAAGAGACCCAGTACTTC.

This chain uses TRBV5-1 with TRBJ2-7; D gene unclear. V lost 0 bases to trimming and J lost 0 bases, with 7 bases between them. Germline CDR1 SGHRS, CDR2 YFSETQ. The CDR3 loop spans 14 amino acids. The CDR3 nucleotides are TGCGCCAGCAGCTTGGTGGCGCTCTCCTACGAGCAGTACTTC. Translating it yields CASSLVALSYEQYF. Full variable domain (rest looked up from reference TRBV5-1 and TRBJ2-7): KAGVTQTPRYLIKTRGQQVTLSCSPISGHRSVSWYQQTPGQGLQFLFEYFSETQRNKGNFPGRFSGRQFSNSRSEMNVSTLELGDSALYLCASSLVALSYEQYFGPGTRLTVT.

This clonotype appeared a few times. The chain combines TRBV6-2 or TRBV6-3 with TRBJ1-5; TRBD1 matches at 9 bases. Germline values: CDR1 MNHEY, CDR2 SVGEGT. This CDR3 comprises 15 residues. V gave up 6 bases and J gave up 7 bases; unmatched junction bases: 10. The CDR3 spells CASRSATGGRQPQHF. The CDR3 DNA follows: TGTGCCAGCAGATCAGCTACAGGGGGCAGGCAGCCCCAGCATTTT.

In DNA form, the CDR3 reads TGTGCCAGCAGCTCTCTACACGGGATCAAAACCGGGGAGCTGTTTTTT. Its translation is CASSSLHGIKTGELFF. V gene TRBV11-2 combines with J gene TRBJ2-2; weak D call: TRBD2 (5 bases). From germline, CDR1 is SGHAT and CDR2 FQNNGV. The CDR3 runs to 16 residues. Trimming cost V 4 bases and J 5 bases, with 17 bases left between them.

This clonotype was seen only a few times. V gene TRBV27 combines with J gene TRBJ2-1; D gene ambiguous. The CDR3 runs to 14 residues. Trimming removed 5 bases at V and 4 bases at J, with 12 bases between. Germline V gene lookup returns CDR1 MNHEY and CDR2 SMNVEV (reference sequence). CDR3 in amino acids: CASSIPPLYNEQFF. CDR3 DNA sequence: TGTGCCAGCAGTATACCACCCCTATACAATGAGCAGTTCTTC.

The CDR3 protein is CASSFRTGQGYYGYTF. Written as DNA, the CDR3 is TGTGCCAGCAGCTTTAGAACCGGACAGGGGTACTATGGCTACACCTTC. The chain has TRBV7-2 and TRBJ1-2; TRBD1 agrees at 9 bases. Germline trimming cut 3 bases from V and 3 bases from J; bases unmatched to any gene: 8. In germline, CDR1 is SGHTA, CDR2 FQGNSA. The CDR3 loop spans 16 amino acids.

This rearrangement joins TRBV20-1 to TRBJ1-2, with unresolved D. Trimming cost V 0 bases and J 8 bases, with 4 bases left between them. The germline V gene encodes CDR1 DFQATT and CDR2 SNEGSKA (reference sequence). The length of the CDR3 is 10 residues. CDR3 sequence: CSARDSGYTF. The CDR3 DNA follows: TGCAGTGCTAGAGATTCAGGCTACACCTTC.

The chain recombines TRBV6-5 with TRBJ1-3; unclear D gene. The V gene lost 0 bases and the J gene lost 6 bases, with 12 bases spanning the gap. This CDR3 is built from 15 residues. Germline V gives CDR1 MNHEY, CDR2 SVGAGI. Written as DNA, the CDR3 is TGTGCCAGCAGTTACTCCCCGGGGATTGAAAACACCATATATTTT. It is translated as CASSYSPGIENTIYF.

In nucleotides, the CDR3 is TGTGCCAGCAGAACGGGACAGGGGGCGTATAGCACAGATACGCAGTATTTT. Translation gives CASRTGQGAYSTDTQYF. The chain is built from TRBV2 and TRBJ2-3; 12 nucleotides align to TRBD1. In germline, CDR1 is SNHLY, CDR2 FYNNEI. V trimming: 6 bases; J trimming: 0 bases; junction bases outside the gene matches: 7. The CDR3 totals 17 residues.

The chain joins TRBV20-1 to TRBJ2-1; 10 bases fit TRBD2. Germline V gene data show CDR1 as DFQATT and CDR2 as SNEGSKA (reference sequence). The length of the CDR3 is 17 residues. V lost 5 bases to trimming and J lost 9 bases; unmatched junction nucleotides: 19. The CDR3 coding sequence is TGCAGTGCTGAGAGAAGCGGGAGGGAACGACTAAATGGTGAGCAGTTCTTC. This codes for CSAERSGRERLNGEQFF.

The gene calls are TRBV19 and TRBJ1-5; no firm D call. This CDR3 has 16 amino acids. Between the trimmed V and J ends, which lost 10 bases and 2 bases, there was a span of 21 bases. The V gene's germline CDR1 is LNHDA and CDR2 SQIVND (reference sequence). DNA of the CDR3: TGTGCCACCAAAGGTATGTCGATCAAGGGCAATCAGCCCCAGCATTTT. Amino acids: CATKGMSIKGNQPQHF.

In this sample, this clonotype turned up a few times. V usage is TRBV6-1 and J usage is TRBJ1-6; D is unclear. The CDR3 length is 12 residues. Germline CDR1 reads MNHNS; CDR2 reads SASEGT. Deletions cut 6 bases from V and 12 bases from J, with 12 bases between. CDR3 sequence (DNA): TGTGCCAGCAGGAACTTTTTTCTACCCCTCCACTTT. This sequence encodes CASRNFFLPLHF.

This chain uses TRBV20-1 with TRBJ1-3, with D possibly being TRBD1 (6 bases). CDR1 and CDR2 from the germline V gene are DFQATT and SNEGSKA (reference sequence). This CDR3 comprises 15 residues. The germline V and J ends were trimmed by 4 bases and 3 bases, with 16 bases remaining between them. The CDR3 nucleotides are TGCAGTGCTAACAGGGCCGTCTTTGGTGGAAACACCATATATTTT. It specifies CSANRAVFGGNTIYF.

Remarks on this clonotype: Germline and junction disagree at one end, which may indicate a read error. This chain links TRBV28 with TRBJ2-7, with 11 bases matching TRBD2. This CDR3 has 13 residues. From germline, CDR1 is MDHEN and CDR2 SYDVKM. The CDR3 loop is CASSRLAGGAFNF. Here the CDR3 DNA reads TGTGCCAGCAGCCGATTAGCGGGAGGGGCATTTAACTTC.

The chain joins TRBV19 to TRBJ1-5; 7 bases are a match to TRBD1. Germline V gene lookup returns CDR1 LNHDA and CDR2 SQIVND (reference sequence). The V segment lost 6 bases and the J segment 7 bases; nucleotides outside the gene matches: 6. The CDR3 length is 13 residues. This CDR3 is CASRSQGDQPQHF. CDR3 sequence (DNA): TGTGCCAGTAGGTCCCAGGGGGACCAGCCCCAGCATTTT.

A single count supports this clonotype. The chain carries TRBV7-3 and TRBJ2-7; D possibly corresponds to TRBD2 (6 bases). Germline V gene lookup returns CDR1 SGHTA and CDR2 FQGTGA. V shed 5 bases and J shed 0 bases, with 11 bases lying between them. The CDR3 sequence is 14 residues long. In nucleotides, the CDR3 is TGTGCCAGCAGCCGTAGCGGCAGCTCCTACGAGCAGTACTTC. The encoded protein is CASSRSGSSYEQYF.

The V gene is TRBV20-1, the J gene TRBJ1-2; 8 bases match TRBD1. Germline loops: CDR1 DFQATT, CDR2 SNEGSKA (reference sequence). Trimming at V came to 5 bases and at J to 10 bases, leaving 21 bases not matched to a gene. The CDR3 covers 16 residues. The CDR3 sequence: CSAPLGRGLGFSVYTF. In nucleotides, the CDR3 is TGCAGTGCTCCTTTGGGCAGGGGGCTGGGTTTCAGCGTCTACACCTTC.

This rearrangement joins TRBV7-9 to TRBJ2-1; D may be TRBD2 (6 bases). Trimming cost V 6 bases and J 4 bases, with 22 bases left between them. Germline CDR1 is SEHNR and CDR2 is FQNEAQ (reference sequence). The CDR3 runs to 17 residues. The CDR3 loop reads CASRGEEGLRTYNEQFF. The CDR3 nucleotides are TGTGCCAGCAGGGGGGAAGAGGGACTCCGAACTTACAATGAGCAGTTCTTC.

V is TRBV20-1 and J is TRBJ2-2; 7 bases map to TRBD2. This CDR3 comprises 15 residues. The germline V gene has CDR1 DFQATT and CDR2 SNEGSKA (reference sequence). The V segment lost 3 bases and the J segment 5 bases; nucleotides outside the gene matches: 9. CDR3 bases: TGCAGTGCTAGGGTGGCTAGCGGACATACCGGGGAGCTGTTTTTT. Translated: CSARVASGHTGELFF.

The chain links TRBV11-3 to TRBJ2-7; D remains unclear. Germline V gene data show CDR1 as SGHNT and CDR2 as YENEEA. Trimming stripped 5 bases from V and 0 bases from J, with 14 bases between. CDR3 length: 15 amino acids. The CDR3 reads CASSRAAGLSYEQYF. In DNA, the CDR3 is TGTGCCAGCAGCCGAGCAGCAGGCCTCTCCTACGAGCAGTACTTC.